The 26 T cell receptor beta chains reported below all come from one sample, sequenced in a study of T cells in Graves' hyperthyroidism and ophthalmopathy. RNA transcripts provided the source from which TCR beta CDR3 regions were amplified. Initially, a first-round RT-PCR of the TCR CDR3 employed the HTBI primer set. Each CDR3 protein is one row after TCRdb ran MiXCR on the multiplex PCR reads. The sample has 550,000 to 600,000 distinct CDR3 sequences, about 14% seen once. Material for sequencing was blood. These receptor sequences come from a woman aged 18-29 years with Graves' ophthalmopathy.

This clonotype occurred many times. The chain joins TRBV14 to TRBJ2-1; the match to TRBD2 covers 8 bases. Germline loops: CDR1 SGHDN, CDR2 FVKESK. The CDR3 is made up of 17 amino acids. Losses at the gene ends were 4 bases for V and 6 bases for J; bases not matched to a gene: 14. The CDR3 coding sequence is TGTGCCAGCAGCCCAGGGCCTACCGGGAGGGCAGCCAATGAGCAGTTCTTC. Translating it yields CASSPGPTGRAANEQFF.

This clonotype came up many times. The genes are TRBV28 and TRBJ1-1; TRBD1 matches at 8 bases. Germline V gives CDR1 MDHEN, CDR2 SYDVKM. The CDR3 runs to 15 residues. After removal of 2 bases from V and 0 bases from J, the junction contained 2 bases not matched to a gene. CDR3 loop: CASSLGDRMNTEAFF. The CDR3 DNA reads TGTGCCAGCAGTTTAGGGGACAGGATGAACACTGAAGCTTTCTTT. The complete variable domain, with remaining parts taken from reference TRBV28 and TRBJ1-1, reads DVKVTQSSRYLVKRTGEKVFLECVQDMDHENMFWYRQDPGLGLRLIYFSYDVKMKEKGDIPEGYSVSREKKERFSLILESASTNQTSMYLCASSLGDRMNTEAFFGQGTRLTVV.

This clonotype showed up many times. This CDR3 reads CASSPHGGPYEQYF. CDR3 DNA: TGTGCCAGCAGCCCCCACGGGGGCCCCTACGAGCAGTACTTC. The rearrangement joins TRBV3-1 to TRBJ2-7; D could derive from TRBD1 or TRBD2 (6 bases each). Trimming pared 4 bases from V and 2 bases from J, leaving 12 bases between. The CDR3 is 14 amino acids. Germline V gene data show CDR1 as LGHDT and CDR2 as YNNKEL (reference sequence).

This clonotype was observed many times. The chain couples TRBV28 to TRBJ2-1, with 10 bases fitting TRBD1. CDR3 length: 14 residues. Germline V CDR1 and CDR2: MDHEN, SYDVKM. V lost 4 bases, J lost 9 bases, and 6 bases stayed unmatched. CDR3 sequence: CASSSGQGRTEQFF. Written as DNA, the CDR3 is TGTGCCAGCAGTTCGGGACAGGGGAGGACTGAGCAGTTCTTC. Looking up the rest from reference TRBV28 and TRBJ2-1 gives the full variable domain: DVKVTQSSRYLVKRTGEKVFLECVQDMDHENMFWYRQDPGLGLRLIYFSYDVKMKEKGDIPEGYSVSREKKERFSLILESASTNQTSMYLCASSSGQGRTEQFFGPGTRLTVL.

The rearrangement links TRBV7-9 to TRBJ2-7; 9 nucleotides line up with TRBD2. V shed 4 bases, J shed 6 bases, and the junction held 4 bases outside the gene matches. CDR1 is SEHNR and CDR2 is FQNEAQ in the germline V gene (reference sequence). The CDR3 contains 13 residues. CDR3 DNA sequence: TGTGCCAGCAGCTATAGCGGGAGAGCCGAGCAGTACTTC. It codes for CASSYSGRAEQYF.

This clonotype was recorded many times. The genes are TRBV7-9 and TRBJ1-2; D perhaps matches TRBD1 (5 bases). CDR1 and CDR2 (germline): SEHNR, FQNEAQ (reference sequence). The CDR3 length is 13 residues. The V and J ends lost 4 bases and 0 bases respectively, with 6 bases between them. The CDR3 DNA reads TGTGCCAGCAGCTGGGGGACTAACTATGGCTACACCTTC. It is translated as CASSWGTNYGYTF.

This chain joins TRBV11-3 and TRBJ2-2; TRBD1 matches at 9 bases. The trim removed 5 bases at V and 4 bases at J, leaving 5 bases unmatched. CDR1 and CDR2 (germline): SGHNT, YENEEA. The length of the CDR3 is 15 residues. In DNA, the CDR3 is TGTGCCAGCAGCCTCTGGACAGGGGCCACCGGGGAGCTGTTTTTT. Its translation: CASSLWTGATGELFF.

In this sample, this clonotype turned up many times. This chain joins TRBV28 and TRBJ2-1; TRBD2 matches at 7 bases. Germline CDR1 is MDHEN and CDR2 is SYDVKM. The CDR3 runs 14 residues. Unmatched junction bases numbered 2, after V lost 6 bases and J lost 0 bases. The CDR3 DNA reads TGTGCCAGCAGGGGGGGGGGCTCCTACAATGAGCAGTTCTTC. Residues: CASRGGGSYNEQFF.

The chain has TRBV6-6 and TRBJ2-7, with 10 positions matching TRBD2. Germline V CDR1 and CDR2: MNHNY, SVGAGI (reference sequence). V shed 0 bases and J 7 bases; nucleotides not matched to a gene: 9. This CDR3 has 16 residues. CDR3 residues: CASSYSRLAGVDEQYF. The CDR3 DNA follows: TGTGCCAGCAGTTACTCGAGGCTAGCGGGAGTGGATGAGCAGTACTTC.

This clonotype has a count of ten or more. This chain joins TRBV28 and TRBJ2-7; perhaps D is TRBD1 or TRBD2 (5 bases each). The CDR3 consists of 14 residues. Germline assignment: CDR1 MDHEN and CDR2 SYDVKM. Trimming took 4 bases from V and 5 from J, leaving 15 bases between them. The CDR3 DNA reads as TGTGCCAGCAGTTCCGGGACCCCCAACAACGAGCAGTACTTC. Protein product: CASSSGTPNNEQYF.

The chain couples TRBV30 to TRBJ2-6; possible D gene TRBD2, 6 bases. Germline-derived CDR1 and CDR2 are GTSNPN and SVGIG (reference sequence). The CDR3 length is 17 residues. Trimming removed 8 bases from V and 1 base from J, with 21 bases in between. As DNA, the CDR3 is TGTGCCCACAACTGGCAGGGAGGTAGTTCTGGGGCCAACGTCCTGACTTTC. Translating gives CAHNWQGGSSGANVLTF.

The chain uses TRBV7-6 and TRBJ2-2, with TRBD1 matching 8 bases. Unmatched junction bases numbered 17, after V lost 5 bases and J lost 0 bases. The CDR3 is 20 amino acids. Per the germline V gene, CDR1 is SGHVS and CDR2 is FNYEAQ. This chain's CDR3 is CASSLDPLGQEQPNTGELFF. DNA for the CDR3: TGTGCCAGCAGCCTGGACCCTTTGGGACAGGAGCAACCGAACACCGGGGAGCTGTTTTTT. Combining the CDR3 with reference TRBV7-6 and TRBJ2-2 gives the whole variable domain GAGVSQSPRYKVTKRGQDVALRCDPISGHVSLYWYRQALGQGPEFLTYFNYEAQQDKSGLPNDRFSAERPEGSISTLTIQRTEQRDSAMYRCASSLDPLGQEQPNTGELFFGEGSRLTVL.

V usage is TRBV7-9 and J usage is TRBJ2-1, with TRBD2 matching over 9 bases. Germline V lookup: CDR1 SEHNR, CDR2 FQNEAQ (reference sequence). The J segment lost 7 bases and the V segment lost 4 bases, leaving 8 bases of the junction unmatched. CDR3 length: 15 amino acids. The CDR3 here is CASSSIAGARNEQFF. CDR3 DNA sequence: TGTGCCAGCAGCTCTATAGCGGGAGCGCGGAATGAGCAGTTCTTC.

This clonotype was recorded many times. The V call is TRBV7-3, the J call TRBJ2-1, with no clear D. Trimming stripped 1 base from V and 0 bases from J, with 7 bases between. The germline V gene encodes CDR1 SGHTA and CDR2 FQGTGA. CDR3 length equals 15 residues. CDR3 loop: CASSLSQSSYNEQFF. The CDR3 nucleotides read TGTGCCAGCAGCTTAAGCCAGAGCTCCTACAATGAGCAGTTCTTC.

There are many counts of this clonotype. The chain combines TRBV27 with TRBJ2-2; perhaps TRBD2 as D (6 bases). The ends were cut back, 3 bases at V and 7 bases at J, with 9 bases in the middle. The CDR3 is 13 amino acids. CDR1 is MNHEY, CDR2 SMNVEV, per germline (reference sequence). The CDR3 bases are TGTGCCAGCAGTTTGGGGAGGTACGGGGAGCTGTTTTTT. Its protein is CASSLGRYGELFF.

This clonotype was observed many times. The chain carries TRBV27 and TRBJ1-1, with TRBD1 as a possible D gene (6 bases). V was shortened by 6 bases and J by 5 bases, with 19 bases between the two germline ends. This CDR3 is 15 amino acids long. Germline values: CDR1 MNHEY, CDR2 SMNVEV (reference sequence). The DNA of the CDR3 is TGTGCCAGCAGCCGTCCCCCCAGGGGCGAAACTGAAGCTTTCTTT. Amino acids: CASSRPPRGETEAFF.

The V gene is TRBV29-1, the J gene TRBJ1-5, with D possibly matching TRBD1 (5 bases). Germline lookup yields CDR1 SQVTM and CDR2 ANQGSEA. The CDR3 covers 15 residues. V lost 0 bases to trimming and J lost 4 bases, with 13 bases between them. CDR3 sequence: CSVEETEMTNQPQHF. The CDR3 coding sequence is TGCAGCGTTGAAGAGACAGAGATGACAAATCAGCCCCAGCATTTT.

Points on this clonotype: Germline and junction disagree at one end, which may indicate a read error. The chain is built from TRBV5-1 and TRBJ1-1; no firm D call. The CDR3 sequence is 12 residues long. Germline loops: CDR1 SGHRS, CDR2 YFSETQ. The CDR3, as DNA: TGTGCCAGCAGCTTGAGGGCGACTGAAGCTTTCTTT. The encoded protein is CASSLRATEAFF.

This clonotype was observed at least ten times. V gene TRBV20-1 combines with J gene TRBJ2-7; 10 bases agree with TRBD2. Trimming removed 6 bases from V and 7 bases from J; junction bases left unmatched: 12. The CDR3 extends over 14 amino acids. From germline, CDR1 is DFQATT and CDR2 SNEGSKA (reference sequence). CDR3 sequence reads: CSAPPLAGVGEQYF. The CDR3 region has the DNA TGCAGTGCCCCGCCCCTAGCGGGAGTAGGGGAGCAGTACTTC.

At least ten counts were recorded for this clonotype. The chain links TRBV6-1 to TRBJ2-3, with 7 bases lining up with TRBD1. The junction had 7 bases not matched to a gene; V was cut back by 5 bases and J by 2 bases. The CDR3 is made up of 15 amino acids. Germline V gene data show CDR1 as MNHNS and CDR2 as SASEGT. The CDR3 region is CASSYRTGHTDTQYF. The DNA for the CDR3 is TGTGCCAGCAGTTATCGGACAGGACACACAGATACGCAGTATTTT.

This clonotype was seen at least ten times. The chain uses TRBV7-6 and TRBJ2-7; a possible D gene is TRBD2 (6 bases). The CDR3 totals 18 residues. Germline V lookup: CDR1 SGHVS, CDR2 FNYEAQ. V lost 3 bases and J lost 1, with 22 bases in between. This chain's CDR3 is CASSLGLAAAERSYEQYF. The CDR3 DNA follows: TGTGCCAGCAGCTTGGGGTTAGCGGCCGCAGAAAGGTCCTACGAGCAGTACTTC.

This clonotype was detected only once. The rearrangement uses TRBV10-3 and TRBJ2-3; TRBD2 matches at 8 bases. The CDR3 length is 16 residues. V gave up 0 bases and J gave up 4 bases; unmatched junction bases: 6. Germline V gene sequence: CDR1 ENHRY, CDR2 SYGVKD. The DNA of the CDR3 is TGTGCCATCAGTGAGTCAAGGAGCGGGAGCGCAGATACGCAGTATTTT. It is translated as CAISESRSGSADTQYF.

This clonotype was observed many times. The chain uses TRBV27 and TRBJ2-1; TRBD2 aligns across 14 bases. The CDR3 consists of 17 residues. V was clipped by 6 bases and J by 4 bases; unmatched bases: 8. CDR1 and CDR2 from the germline V gene are MNHEY and SMNVEV (reference sequence). The CDR3 loop reads CASRQGTSGRGYNEQFF. DNA for the CDR3: TGTGCCAGCAGACAAGGGACTAGCGGGAGAGGTTACAATGAGCAGTTCTTC.

This clonotype was counted between two and nine times. The chain links TRBV3-1 to TRBJ2-1; possibly TRBD2 for D (6 bases). The CDR3 is 15 amino acids. In germline, CDR1 is LGHDT, CDR2 YNNKEL (reference sequence). V lost 0 bases and J 10 bases, leaving 16 bases between the germline ends. The CDR3 DNA reads TGTGCCAGCAGCCAAGATTCCACGGGAGCGGGCGAGCAGTTCTTC. Protein product: CASSQDSTGAGEQFF.

This clonotype was recorded many times. This chain uses TRBV12-3 or TRBV12-4 with TRBJ1-6; D uncertain. Between the trimmed V and J ends, which lost 5 bases and 9 bases, there was a span of 11 bases. CDR3 length: 13 residues. CDR3 DNA: TGTGCCAGCAGTCCCCGGGAGACTTCACCCCTCCACTTT. It translates to CASSPRETSPLHF.

This clonotype has at least ten counts. The rearrangement uses TRBV6-2 or TRBV6-3 and TRBJ2-5, with TRBD2 identical over 14 bases. Germline lookup yields CDR1 MNHEY and CDR2 SVGEGT. The CDR3 is 15 amino acids. V lost 4 bases to trimming and J lost 11 bases; unmatched junction nucleotides: 9. The CDR3, as DNA: TGTGCCAGCAGTTCCACAGGGACTAGCGGGAGAGGACAGTACTTC. It encodes CASSSTGTSGRGQYF.